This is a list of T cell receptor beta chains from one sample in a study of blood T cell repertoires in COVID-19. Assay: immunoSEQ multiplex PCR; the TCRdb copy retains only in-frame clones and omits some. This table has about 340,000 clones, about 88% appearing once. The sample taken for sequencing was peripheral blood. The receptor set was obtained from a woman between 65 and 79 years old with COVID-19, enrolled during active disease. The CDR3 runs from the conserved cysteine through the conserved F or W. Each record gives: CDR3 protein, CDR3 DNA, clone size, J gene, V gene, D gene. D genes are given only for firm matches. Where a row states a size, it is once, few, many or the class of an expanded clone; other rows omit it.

CDR3: CASSVDRAYNSPLHF
DNA: TGTGCCAGTAGTGTTGACAGGGCTTATAATTCACCCCTCCACTTT
size: .
J: TRBJ1-6
V: TRBV19
D: TRBD1

CDR3: CASSSDTLNTEAFF
DNA: TGCGCCAGCAGCTCGGACACTTTGAACACTGAAGCTTTCTTT
size: .
J: TRBJ1-1
V: TRBV5-1
D: .

CDR3: CASSTGSSSYNEQFF
DNA: TGTGCCAGCAGCACCGGGTCCAGCTCCTACAATGAGCAGTTCTTC
size: .
J: TRBJ2-1
V: TRBV27
D: .

CDR3: CASPKSGDRAYEQYF
DNA: TGTGCCAGCCCTAAATCAGGGGACAGGGCCTACGAGCAGTACTTC
size: .
J: TRBJ2-7
V: TRBV9
D: TRBD1

CDR3: CASSQDPRDRERGYTF
DNA: TGTGCCAGCAGCCAAGACCCCCGGGACAGGGAGCGTGGCTACACCTTC
size: .
J: TRBJ1-2
V: TRBV3-1/TRBV3-2
D: TRBD1

CDR3: CATSDSGAAYEQYF
DNA: TGTGCCACCAGTGATTCAGGGGCCGCCTACGAGCAGTACTTC
size: .
J: TRBJ2-7
V: TRBV24-1
D: .

CDR3: CAIRDRFYSGANVLTF
DNA: TGTGCCATACGGGACAGGTTTTACTCTGGGGCCAACGTCCTGACTTTC
size: .
J: TRBJ2-6
V: TRBV2
D: TRBD1

CDR3: CASTQRGGGGSSYNEQFF
DNA: TGTGCCAGCACCCAGAGAGGAGGCGGGGGGAGCTCCTACAATGAGCAGTTCTTC
size: .
J: TRBJ2-1
V: TRBV7-2
D: TRBD2

CDR3: CATSLGGPTSNEQFF
DNA: TGTGCCACCTCTTTAGGGGGCCCCACGAGCAATGAGCAGTTCTTC
size: .
J: TRBJ2-1
V: TRBV28
D: TRBD1

CDR3: CASSPSGGTYEQYF
DNA: TGTGCCAGCAGCCCTAGCGGGGGAACCTACGAGCAGTACTTC
size: .
J: TRBJ2-7
V: TRBV7-9
D: TRBD2

CDR3: CASTPLGGLEQPQHF
DNA: TGTGCCAGTACTCCCCTGGGAGGGTTAGAACAGCCCCAGCATTTT
size: few
J: TRBJ1-5
V: TRBV19
D: .

CDR3: CAILYTDRGYGYTF
DNA: TGTGCCATCCTCTACACCGACAGGGGCTATGGCTACACCTTC
size: .
J: TRBJ1-2
V: TRBV10-3
D: TRBD1

CDR3: CASSSRDRGAYGYTF
DNA: TGTGCCAGCAGCTCCCGGGACAGGGGAGCCTATGGCTACACCTTC
size: once
J: TRBJ1-2
V: TRBV5-6
D: TRBD1

CDR3: CASSKVGTTTYEQYF
DNA: TGTGCCAGCAGCAAAGTGGGTACAACTACCTACGAGCAGTACTTC
size: .
J: TRBJ2-7
V: TRBV21-1
D: .

CDR3: CASTYGQHYGYTF
DNA: TGTGCCAGCACCTACGGACAGCACTATGGCTACACCTTC
size: .
J: TRBJ1-2
V: TRBV28
D: .

CDR3: CARQGEANYGYTF
DNA: TGTGCCAGACAGGGAGAAGCTAACTATGGCTACACCTTC
size: .
J: TRBJ1-2
V: TRBV12-3/TRBV12-4
D: .

CDR3: CASSQDDGGTGELFF
DNA: TGCGCCAGCAGCCAAGATGACGGGGGCACCGGGGAGCTGTTTTTT
size: .
J: TRBJ2-2
V: TRBV4-3
D: .

CDR3: CAWSVSLAGLEAFF
DNA: TGTGCCTGGAGTGTCTCTCTCGCCGGACTTGAAGCTTTCTTT
size: .
J: TRBJ1-1
V: TRBV30
D: .

CDR3: CASSEGQGDGYTF
DNA: TGTGCCAGCAGTGAGGGACAGGGGGATGGCTACACCTTC
size: .
J: TRBJ1-2
V: TRBV12-3/TRBV12-4
D: TRBD1

CDR3: CASSQGEGPWNSPLHF
DNA: TGTGCCAGCAGCCAAGGGGAGGGTCCCTGGAATTCACCCCTCCACTTT
size: once
J: TRBJ1-6
V: TRBV3-1/TRBV3-2
D: .

CDR3: CASGSGGIDTQYF
DNA: TGCGCCAGCGGCAGCGGGGGGATAGATACGCAGTATTTT
size: .
J: TRBJ2-3
V: TRBV5-1
D: TRBD2

CDR3: CATANSLSNQPQHF
DNA: TGTGCCACCGCGAACAGCCTTAGCAATCAGCCCCAGCATTTT
size: .
J: TRBJ1-5
V: TRBV24-1
D: .

CDR3: CATSEGRTSEYQETQYF
DNA: TGTGCCACCAGTGAGGGTCGGACTAGCGAGTACCAAGAGACCCAGTACTTC
size: .
J: TRBJ2-5
V: TRBV24-1
D: TRBD2

CDR3: CASSYIAGGHLGTDTQYF
DNA: TGTGCCAGCAGTTACATAGCGGGGGGGCACTTAGGGACAGATACGCAGTATTTT
size: .
J: TRBJ2-3
V: TRBV7-8
D: TRBD2

CDR3: CASSPHRPTTGRNEQYF
DNA: TGTGCCAGCAGCCCACACAGACCAACGACAGGGAGAAACGAGCAGTACTTC
size: .
J: TRBJ2-7
V: TRBV27
D: TRBD1

CDR3: CASTPSLVGGSGYTF
DNA: TGTGCCAGTACCCCGAGTTTGGTAGGGGGATCTGGCTACACCTTC
size: .
J: TRBJ1-2
V: TRBV19
D: .

CDR3: CATGQGGGYTF
DNA: TGTGCCACCGGACAGGGAGGTGGCTACACCTTC
size: .
J: TRBJ1-2
V: TRBV5-6
D: TRBD1

CDR3: CASSPQDRVNSPLHF
DNA: TGTGCCAGCTCACCCCAAGACAGGGTTAATTCACCCCTCCACTTT
size: .
J: TRBJ1-6
V: TRBV18
D: TRBD1

CDR3: CASSPQQGAGELFF
DNA: TGTGCCAGCTCACCACAACAGGGTGCCGGGGAGCTGTTTTTT
size: .
J: TRBJ2-2
V: TRBV18
D: .

CDR3: CASRGFTDTQYF
DNA: TGTGCCAGTCGAGGATTCACAGATACGCAGTATTTT
size: .
J: TRBJ2-3
V: TRBV7-9
D: .

CDR3: CASSDVAAGEQYF
DNA: TGTGCCAGCAGTGATGTCGCGGCGGGAGAGCAGTACTTC
size: .
J: TRBJ2-7
V: TRBV2
D: .

CDR3: CASSLSPSSYEQYF
DNA: TGTGCCAGCAGCTTGTCCCCCAGCTCCTACGAGCAGTACTTC
size: .
J: TRBJ2-7
V: TRBV7-9
D: .

CDR3: CASSFGHLNTEAFF
DNA: TGTGCCAGCAGCTTTGGACACCTGAACACTGAAGCTTTCTTT
size: .
J: TRBJ1-1
V: TRBV7-9
D: .

CDR3: CATSRDRTGIEQYF
DNA: TGTGCCACCAGCAGAGATAGGACAGGGATCGAGCAGTACTTC
size: few
J: TRBJ2-7
V: TRBV15
D: TRBD1

CDR3: CASSVPFFGGLGTGELFF
DNA: TGTGCCAGCAGCGTCCCATTCTTCGGGGGATTAGGCACCGGGGAGCTGTTTTTT
size: .
J: TRBJ2-2
V: TRBV7-2
D: .

CDR3: CASSIGQGLVAFF
DNA: TGTGCCAGCAGCATCGGACAGGGGTTGGTAGCTTTCTTT
size: once
J: TRBJ1-1
V: TRBV12-3/TRBV12-4
D: TRBD1

CDR3: CASAGRGWTEAFF
DNA: TGTGCCAGCGCCGGCAGGGGATGGACTGAAGCTTTCTTT
size: once
J: TRBJ1-1
V: TRBV13
D: .

CDR3: CASSVGTLVNAFF
DNA: TGTGCCAGTAGTGTGGGGACATTGGTCAATGCTTTCTTT
size: .
J: TRBJ1-1
V: TRBV19
D: .

CDR3: CASSPPGQGDGGELFF
DNA: TGTGCCAGCAGCCCCCCGGGACAGGGGGACGGCGGGGAGCTGTTTTTT
size: .
J: TRBJ2-2
V: TRBV9
D: TRBD1

CDR3: CASSEGRVYGYTF
DNA: TGTGCCAGCAGTGAGGGCAGAGTCTATGGCTACACCTTC
size: .
J: TRBJ1-2
V: TRBV2
D: .

CDR3: CASSLRWRRGGYTF
DNA: TGTGCCAGCAGTTTACGGTGGCGGCGAGGAGGCTACACCTTC
size: once
J: TRBJ1-2
V: TRBV28
D: .

CDR3: CASSPGSYNEQFF
DNA: TGTGCCAGCAGCCCAGGATCCTACAATGAGCAGTTCTTC
size: few
J: TRBJ2-1
V: TRBV4-2
D: .

CDR3: CASSQAGIDTQYF
DNA: TGCGCCAGCAGCCAAGCAGGGATAGATACGCAGTATTTT
size: .
J: TRBJ2-3
V: TRBV4-1
D: .

CDR3: CASSLGQGSTYEQYF
DNA: TGCGCCAGCAGCTTGGGGCAGGGTAGTACCTACGAGCAGTACTTC
size: .
J: TRBJ2-7
V: TRBV5-1
D: .

CDR3: CASSDGTGGKNTIYF
DNA: TGTGCCAGCAGCGACGGGACAGGGGGTAAAAACACCATATATTTT
size: .
J: TRBJ1-3
V: TRBV9
D: TRBD1

CDR3: CASSIAGTGGLGYQETQYF
DNA: TGCGCCAGCAGCATAGCCGGGACAGGGGGCCTGGGGTACCAAGAGACCCAGTACTTC
size: .
J: TRBJ2-5
V: TRBV5-1
D: TRBD1

CDR3: CASIRSGEAFF
DNA: TGTGCCAGTATCCGGTCAGGAGAAGCTTTCTTT
size: few
J: TRBJ1-1
V: TRBV19
D: .

CDR3: CASSDPWDSPDHGLTEAFF
DNA: TGTGCCAGCAGTGACCCCTGGGACTCTCCCGACCATGGGTTAACTGAAGCTTTCTTT
size: .
J: TRBJ1-1
V: TRBV6-1
D: .

CDR3: CASSLESNTGELFF
DNA: TGTGCCAGCAGCTTAGAGTCTAACACCGGGGAGCTGTTTTTT
size: .
J: TRBJ2-2
V: TRBV5-6
D: .

CDR3: CASSWGESIGNEQFF
DNA: TGCGCCAGCAGCTGGGGCGAGTCGATCGGCAATGAGCAGTTCTTC
size: .
J: TRBJ2-1
V: TRBV5-1
D: .

CDR3: CASSRTDSNQPQHF
DNA: TGCGCCAGCAGCCGGACAGATAGCAATCAGCCCCAGCATTTT
size: .
J: TRBJ1-5
V: TRBV4-1
D: .

CDR3: CASSQEGLGMNTEAFF
DNA: TGCGCCAGCAGCCAAGAGGGTCTCGGGATGAACACTGAAGCTTTCTTT
size: .
J: TRBJ1-1
V: TRBV4-1
D: .

CDR3: CASSSTDTQYF
DNA: TGTGCCAGCAGCTCCACAGATACGCAGTATTTT
size: .
J: TRBJ2-3
V: TRBV12-3/TRBV12-4
D: .